Listed below are T cell receptor beta chains from one sample, sequenced in a study of radiotherapy plus CTLA-4 blockade in lung cancer. TCRdb's copy holds only in-frame clones and misses some; the assay was immunoSEQ multiplex PCR. The sample carries under 70,000 clones, approximately 80% recorded once. This specimen consisted of peripheral blood, obtained from a patient treated with radiotherapy plus ipilimumab. All receptors derive from a human donor with non-small cell lung cancer who had a complete response to radiotherapy plus ipilimumab. CDR3s leave out the opening cysteine and the closing phenylalanine or tryptophan.

>TRBV28|TRBJ1-1
ASSINHVGDPEAF
>TRBV7-9|TRBJ2-1
ASSLTLAGGEQF
>TRBV6-5|TRBJ1-2
ASRRVDRPDYGYT
>TRBV6-5|TRBJ1-5
ASSALTYSNQPQH
>TRBV11-2|TRBJ1-1
ASTEYRDRGRRTEAF
>TRBV5-1|TRBJ2-3
ASSLEKSTDTQY
>TRBV11-2|TRBJ1-6
ASSFTGNNSPLH
>TRBV18|TRBJ2-5
ASSPRELAVETQY
>TRBV29-1|TRBJ2-1
SAGQNYNEQF
>TRBV19|TRBJ2-5
ASSIGDRKETQY
>TRBV18|TRBJ2-2
ASSPPGRDTGELF
>TRBV30|TRBJ1-6
AWSVEARGNSPLH
>TRBV18|TRBJ2-4
ANSPTGTVDIQY
>TRBV2|TRBJ1-4
ASRGQTATNEKLF
>TRBV15|TRBJ1-5
ATSRDPRQGAGNQPQH
>TRBV6-5|TRBJ2-1
ATMPLTSYNEQF
>TRBV7-9|TRBJ1-2
ASSRDRQGANYGYT
>TRBV6-5|TRBJ1-2
ASSYEKLYGYT
>TRBV19|TRBJ2-3
ASSIGGQDTQY
>TRBV6-5|TRBJ1-5
ASSTGGYQPQH
>TRBV29-1|TRBJ2-7
SVEPASGREQY
>TRBV11-3|TRBJ2-1
ASSLRGTGGWNEQF
>TRBV7-2|TRBJ2-3
ASSLDRGRDTQY
>TRBV7-9|TRBJ2-3
ASTRYRRSSTDTQY
>TRBV6-4|TRBJ2-2
ASRRQGDTGELF
>TRBV29-1|TRBJ1-2
SVVVGSGLDYT
>TRBV7-9|TRBJ2-1
ASSLVEPFYNEQF
>TRBV2|TRBJ2-1
ASSIWTAGNEQF
>TRBV27|TRBJ2-7
ASSLQGARHEQY
>TRBV19|TRBJ1-5
ASSGAAFNQPQH
>TRBV13|TRBJ1-2
ASRPGGNNYGYT
>TRBV9|TRBJ2-1
ASSQGLLNEQF
>TRBV7-8|TRBJ1-1
ASSLEPGMNTEAF
>TRBV7-9|TRBJ1-4
ASSRGTGDEKLF
>TRBV6-6|TRBJ1-2
ASSYIHWAGPT
>TRBV27|TRBJ2-5
ASSSRWGGQETQY
>TRBV7-9|TRBJ1-1
ASSLGSVNTEAF
>TRBV6-5|TRBJ2-4
ASSNLGTGKNIQY
>TRBV5-1|TRBJ2-5
ASSLNWAGGGETQY
>TRBV11-3|TRBJ1-4
ASSFMRTLYSVELF
>TRBV5-1|TRBJ1-1
ASSLEVEGRSEAF
>TRBV6-5|TRBJ2-6
ASRGVGANVLT
>TRBV7-6|TRBJ1-4
ASSLEFEAGQIEKLF
>TRBV19|TRBJ1-4
ASSIEDEKLF
>TRBV18|TRBJ1-4
ASSPDGSNEKLF
>TRBV27|TRBJ1-4
ASSWADSTNEKLF
>TRBV5-1|TRBJ2-2
ASSPLAANTGELF
>TRBV18|TRBJ2-7
ASSPRDDEQY
>TRBV30|TRBJ1-5
AWSVREDQPQH
>TRBV5-6|TRBJ1-1
ASSLAGWTEAF
>TRBV2|TRBJ1-2
ASSFAGGNHGYT
>TRBV5-8|TRBJ2-1
ASSLTPVGNEQF